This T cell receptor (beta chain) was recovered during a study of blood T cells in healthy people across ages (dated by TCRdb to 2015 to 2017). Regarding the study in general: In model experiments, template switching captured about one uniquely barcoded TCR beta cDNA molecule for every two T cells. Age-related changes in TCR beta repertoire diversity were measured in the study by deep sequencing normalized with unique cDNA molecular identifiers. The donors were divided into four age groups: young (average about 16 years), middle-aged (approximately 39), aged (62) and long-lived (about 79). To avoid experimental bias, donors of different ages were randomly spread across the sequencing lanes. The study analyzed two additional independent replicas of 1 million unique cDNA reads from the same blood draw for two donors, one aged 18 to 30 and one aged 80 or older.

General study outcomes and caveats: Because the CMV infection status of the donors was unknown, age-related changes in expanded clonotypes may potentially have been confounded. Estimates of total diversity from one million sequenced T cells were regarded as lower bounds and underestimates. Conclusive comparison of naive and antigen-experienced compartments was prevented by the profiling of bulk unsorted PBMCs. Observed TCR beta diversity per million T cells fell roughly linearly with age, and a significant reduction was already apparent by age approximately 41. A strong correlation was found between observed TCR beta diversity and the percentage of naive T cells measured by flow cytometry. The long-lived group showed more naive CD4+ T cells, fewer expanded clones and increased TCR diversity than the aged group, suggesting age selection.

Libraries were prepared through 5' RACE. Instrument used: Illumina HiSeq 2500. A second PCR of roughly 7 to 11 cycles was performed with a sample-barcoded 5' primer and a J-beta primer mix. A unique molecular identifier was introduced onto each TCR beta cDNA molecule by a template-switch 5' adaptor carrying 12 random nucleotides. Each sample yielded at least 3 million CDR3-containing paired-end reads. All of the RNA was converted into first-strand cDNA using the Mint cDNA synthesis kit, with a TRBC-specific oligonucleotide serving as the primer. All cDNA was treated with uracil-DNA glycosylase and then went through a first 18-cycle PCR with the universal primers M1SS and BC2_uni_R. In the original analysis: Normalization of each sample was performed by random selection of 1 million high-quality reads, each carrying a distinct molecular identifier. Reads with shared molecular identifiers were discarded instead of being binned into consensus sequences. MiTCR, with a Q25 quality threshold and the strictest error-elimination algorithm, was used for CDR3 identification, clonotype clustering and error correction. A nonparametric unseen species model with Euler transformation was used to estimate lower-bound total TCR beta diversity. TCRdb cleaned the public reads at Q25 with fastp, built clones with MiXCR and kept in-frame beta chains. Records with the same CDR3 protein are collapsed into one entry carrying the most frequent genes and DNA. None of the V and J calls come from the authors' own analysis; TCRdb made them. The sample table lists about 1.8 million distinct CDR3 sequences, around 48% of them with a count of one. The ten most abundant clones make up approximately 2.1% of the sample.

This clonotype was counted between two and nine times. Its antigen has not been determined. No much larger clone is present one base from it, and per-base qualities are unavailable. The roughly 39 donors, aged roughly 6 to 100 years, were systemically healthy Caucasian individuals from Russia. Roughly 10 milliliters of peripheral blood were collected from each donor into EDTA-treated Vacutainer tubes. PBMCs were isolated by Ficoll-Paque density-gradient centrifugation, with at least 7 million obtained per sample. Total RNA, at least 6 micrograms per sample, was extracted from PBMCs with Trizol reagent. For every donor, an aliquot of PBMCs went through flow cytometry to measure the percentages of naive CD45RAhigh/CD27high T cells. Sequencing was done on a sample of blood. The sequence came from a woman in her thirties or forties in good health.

The CDR3 protein is CATGGTNNEQFF. The bases are TGTGCCACTGGGGGGACAAATAATGAGCAGTTCTTC. This receptor chain uses TRBV10-3 and TRBJ2-1, with the D call perhaps TRBD1 or TRBD2, as 6 bases match in each case. Reading the germline V gene gives CDR1 ENHRY and CDR2 SYGVKD. The V end loses 10 bases and the J end loses 7 bases, and a stretch of 14 bases separates them. The CDR3 goes from the cysteine to the phenylalanine over 12 residues. Just the 36-base CDR3 DNA is kept, in frame starting at base 1.